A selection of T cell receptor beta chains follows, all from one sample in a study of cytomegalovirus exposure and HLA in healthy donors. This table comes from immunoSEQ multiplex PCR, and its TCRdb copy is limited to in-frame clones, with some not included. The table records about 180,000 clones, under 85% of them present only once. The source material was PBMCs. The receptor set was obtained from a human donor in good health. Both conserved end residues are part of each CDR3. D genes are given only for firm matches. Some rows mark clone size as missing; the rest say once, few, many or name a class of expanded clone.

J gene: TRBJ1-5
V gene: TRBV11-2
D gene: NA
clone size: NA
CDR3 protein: CASSLGLVSNQPQHF
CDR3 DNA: TGTGCCAGCAGCCTCGGACTGGTAAGCAATCAGCCCCAGCATTTT

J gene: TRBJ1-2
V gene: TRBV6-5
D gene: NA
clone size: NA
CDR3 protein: CASTAGANYGYTF
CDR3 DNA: TGTGCCAGTACGGCAGGTGCTAACTATGGCTACACCTTC

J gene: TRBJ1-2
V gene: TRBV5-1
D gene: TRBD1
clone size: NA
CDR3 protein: CASSPSVPGQGSYTF
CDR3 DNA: TGCGCCAGCAGCCCAAGCGTCCCGGGACAGGGGAGCTACACCTTC

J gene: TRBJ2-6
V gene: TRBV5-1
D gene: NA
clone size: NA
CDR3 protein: CASSYLNPSGANVLTF
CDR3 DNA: TGCGCCAGCAGCTACCTAAACCCCTCTGGGGCCAACGTCCTGACTTTC

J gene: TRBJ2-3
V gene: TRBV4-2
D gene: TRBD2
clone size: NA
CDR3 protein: CASSHTSGGARGDTQYF
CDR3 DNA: TGTGCCAGCAGCCATACCAGCGGGGGGGCCCGGGGAGATACGCAGTATTTT

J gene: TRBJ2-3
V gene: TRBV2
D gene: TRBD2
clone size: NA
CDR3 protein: CASSGPGLATDTQYF
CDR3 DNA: TGTGCCAGCAGTGGACCGGGACTAGCGACAGATACGCAGTATTTT

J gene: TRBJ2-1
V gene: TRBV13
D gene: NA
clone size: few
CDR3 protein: CASSHNTLGRGEQFF
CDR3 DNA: TGTGCCAGCAGCCACAATACCCTTGGTAGGGGAGAGCAGTTCTTC

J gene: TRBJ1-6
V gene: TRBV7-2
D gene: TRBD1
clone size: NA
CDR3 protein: CASSWTGVNSPLHF
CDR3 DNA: TGTGCCAGCAGTTGGACAGGCGTCAATTCACCCCTCCACTTT

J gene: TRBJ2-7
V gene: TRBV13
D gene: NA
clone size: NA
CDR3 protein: CASSSPLGKTYEQYF
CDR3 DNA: TGTGCCAGCAGCTCCCCCCTCGGGAAAACCTACGAGCAGTACTTC

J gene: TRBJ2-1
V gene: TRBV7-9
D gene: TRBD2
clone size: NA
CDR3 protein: CASSLRRLAGGQGDEQFF
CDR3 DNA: TGTGCCAGCAGCCTAAGGAGACTAGCGGGGGGCCAGGGGGATGAGCAGTTCTTC

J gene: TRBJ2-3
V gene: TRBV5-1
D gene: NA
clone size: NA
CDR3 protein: CASRPTAGETQYF
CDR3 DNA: TGCGCCAGCAGACCTACAGCCGGGGAAACGCAGTATTTT

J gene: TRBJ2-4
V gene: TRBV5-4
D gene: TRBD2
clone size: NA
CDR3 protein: CASSLAGSGGTDIQYF
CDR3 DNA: TGTGCCAGCAGCCTGGCCGGATCGGGGGGAACAGACATTCAGTACTTC

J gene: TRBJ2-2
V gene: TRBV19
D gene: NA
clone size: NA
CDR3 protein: CASKRGGVDTGELFF
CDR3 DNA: TGTGCCAGTAAGAGAGGAGGGGTTGACACCGGGGAGCTGTTTTTT

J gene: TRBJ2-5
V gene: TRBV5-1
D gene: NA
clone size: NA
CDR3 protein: CASSSTGSGTQYF
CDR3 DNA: TGCGCCAGCAGCTCCACAGGGTCGGGGACCCAGTACTTC

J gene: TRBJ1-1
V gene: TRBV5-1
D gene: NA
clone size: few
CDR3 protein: CASSRGDRSGNTEAFF
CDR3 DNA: TGCGCCAGCAGCCGCGGAGATCGATCGGGGAACACTGAAGCTTTCTTT

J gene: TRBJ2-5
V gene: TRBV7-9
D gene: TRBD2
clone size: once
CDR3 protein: CASSLALTSGEETQYF
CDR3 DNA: TGTGCCAGCAGCTTAGCGTTGACTAGCGGGGAAGAGACCCAGTACTTC

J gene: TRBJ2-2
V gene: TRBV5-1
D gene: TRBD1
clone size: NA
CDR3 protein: CASSPDRSHTGELFF
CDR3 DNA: TGCGCCAGCAGCCCGGACAGGAGCCACACCGGGGAGCTGTTTTTT

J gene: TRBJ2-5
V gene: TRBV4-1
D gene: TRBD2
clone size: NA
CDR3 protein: CASSGTRSLKETQYF
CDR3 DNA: TGCGCCAGCAGCGGGACTAGATCTCTAAAAGAGACCCAGTACTTC

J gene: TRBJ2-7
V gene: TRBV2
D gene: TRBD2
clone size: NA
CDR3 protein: CASSEGLAGGLLAHEQYF
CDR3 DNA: TGTGCCAGCAGTGAAGGGCTAGCGGGGGGGCTCTTGGCCCACGAGCAGTACTTC

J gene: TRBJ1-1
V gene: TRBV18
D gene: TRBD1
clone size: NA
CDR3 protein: CASSLDREAFF
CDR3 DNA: TGTGCCAGCTCACTGGACAGGGAAGCTTTCTTT

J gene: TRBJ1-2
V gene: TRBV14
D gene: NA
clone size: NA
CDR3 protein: CASSQGRQGVDGYTF
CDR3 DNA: TGTGCCAGCAGCCAAGGCCGCCAGGGCGTCGATGGCTACACCTTC

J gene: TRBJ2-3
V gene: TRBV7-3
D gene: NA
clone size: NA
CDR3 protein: CASSLNRKDTQYF
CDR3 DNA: TGTGCCAGCAGCTTAAACAGGAAAGATACGCAGTATTTT

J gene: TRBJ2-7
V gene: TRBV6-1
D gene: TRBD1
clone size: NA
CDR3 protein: CASSGPMTRTGDPIYEQYF
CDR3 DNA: TGTGCCAGCAGTGGACCTATGACTCGGACAGGGGATCCCATCTACGAGCAGTACTTC

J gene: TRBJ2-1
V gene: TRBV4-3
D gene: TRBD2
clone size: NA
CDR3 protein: CASSQVLAGAYNEQFF
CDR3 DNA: TGCGCCAGCAGCCAAGTCCTAGCGGGGGCCTACAATGAGCAGTTCTTC

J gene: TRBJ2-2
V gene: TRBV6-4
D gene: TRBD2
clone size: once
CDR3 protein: CASSDSSSGGRGGELFF
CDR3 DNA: TGTGCCAGCAGTGACTCGAGCAGCGGGGGGAGAGGCGGGGAGCTGTTTTTT

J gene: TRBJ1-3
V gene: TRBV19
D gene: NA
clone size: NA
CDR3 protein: CASMKTGDSGNTIYF
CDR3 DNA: TGTGCCAGTATGAAAACAGGAGACTCTGGAAACACCATATATTTT

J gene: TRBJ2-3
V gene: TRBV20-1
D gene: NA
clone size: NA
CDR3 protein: CSARATDTQYF
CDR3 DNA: TGCAGTGCTAGAGCGACAGATACGCAGTATTTT

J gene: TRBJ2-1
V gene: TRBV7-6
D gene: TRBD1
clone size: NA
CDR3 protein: CASSLARTGGTDEQFF
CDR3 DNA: TGTGCCAGCAGCTTAGCGAGGACAGGGGGCACCGATGAGCAGTTCTTC

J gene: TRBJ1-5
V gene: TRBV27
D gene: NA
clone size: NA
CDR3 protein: CASRLQGYSNQPQHF
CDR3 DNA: TGTGCCAGCAGACTTCAGGGGTATAGCAATCAGCCCCAGCATTTT

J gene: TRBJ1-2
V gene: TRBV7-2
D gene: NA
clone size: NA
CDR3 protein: CASSLSGSGGVYGYTF
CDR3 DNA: TGTGCCAGCAGCTTATCTGGGTCGGGGGGGGTCTATGGCTACACCTTC

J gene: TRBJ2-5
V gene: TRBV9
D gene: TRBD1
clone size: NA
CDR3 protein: CASSVDTGDETQYF
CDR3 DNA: TGTGCCAGCAGCGTGGATACAGGGGACGAGACCCAGTACTTC

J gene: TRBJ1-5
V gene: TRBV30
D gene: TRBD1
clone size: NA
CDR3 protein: CAWSEGDSYQPQHF
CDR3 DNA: TGTGCCTGGAGTGAAGGGGACAGTTATCAGCCCCAGCATTTT

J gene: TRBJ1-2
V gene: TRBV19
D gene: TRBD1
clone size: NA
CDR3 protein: CASSVDRGEGYGYTF
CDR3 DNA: TGTGCCAGTAGTGTCGACAGGGGGGAAGGCTATGGCTACACCTTC

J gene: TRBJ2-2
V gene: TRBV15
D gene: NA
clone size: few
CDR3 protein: CATSREGEDTGELFF
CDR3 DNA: TGTGCCACCAGCAGAGAGGGGGAGGACACCGGGGAGCTGTTTTTT

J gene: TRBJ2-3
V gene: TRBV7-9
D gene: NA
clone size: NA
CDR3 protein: CASSPASGLLTDTQYF
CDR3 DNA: TGTGCCAGCAGCCCTGCTTCGGGACTTCTCACAGATACGCAGTATTTT

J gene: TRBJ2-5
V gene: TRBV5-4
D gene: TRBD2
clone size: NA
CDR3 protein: CAGSRPGGYETQYF
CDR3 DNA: TGTGCCGGCAGCAGGCCGGGGGGTTATGAGACCCAGTACTTC

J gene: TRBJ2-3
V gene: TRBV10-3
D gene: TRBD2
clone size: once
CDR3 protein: CAISAVAGVTDTQYF
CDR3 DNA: TGTGCCATCAGTGCGGTAGCGGGGGTCACAGATACGCAGTATTTT

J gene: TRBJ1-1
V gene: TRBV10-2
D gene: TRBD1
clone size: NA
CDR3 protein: CASSYGRQGMNTEAFF
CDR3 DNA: TGCGCCAGCAGTTATGGCAGACAGGGCATGAACACTGAAGCTTTCTTT

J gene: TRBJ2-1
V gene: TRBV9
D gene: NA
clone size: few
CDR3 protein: CASNSRDISYNEQFF
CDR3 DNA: TGTGCCAGCAACTCCCGGGACATCTCCTACAATGAGCAGTTCTTC

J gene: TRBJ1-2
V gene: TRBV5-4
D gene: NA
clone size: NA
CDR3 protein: CASSEGTTTYGYTF
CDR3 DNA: TGTGCCAGCAGCGAGGGGACAACTACCTATGGCTACACCTTC

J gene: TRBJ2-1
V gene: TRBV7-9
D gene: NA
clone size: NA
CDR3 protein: CASKNNRRSSYNEQFF
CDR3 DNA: TGTGCCAGCAAAAACAATAGACGGAGCTCCTACAATGAGCAGTTCTTC

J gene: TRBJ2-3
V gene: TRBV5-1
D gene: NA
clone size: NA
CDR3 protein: CASSLGSTDTDTQYF
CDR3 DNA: TGCGCCAGCAGCTTAGGATCGACAGACACAGATACGCAGTATTTT

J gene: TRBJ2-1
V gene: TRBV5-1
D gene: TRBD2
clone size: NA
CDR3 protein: CASSTSGGAWDEQFF
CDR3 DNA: TGCGCCAGCAGCACTAGCGGGGGGGCCTGGGATGAGCAGTTCTTC

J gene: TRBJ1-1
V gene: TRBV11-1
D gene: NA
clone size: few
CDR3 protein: CASSLARAGEAFF
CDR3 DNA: TGTGCCAGCAGCTTAGCGCGGGCAGGTGAAGCTTTCTTT

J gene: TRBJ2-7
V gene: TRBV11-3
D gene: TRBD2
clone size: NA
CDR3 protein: CASSLVTGTSGGYEQYF
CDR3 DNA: TGTGCCAGCAGCTTAGTAACCGGGACTAGCGGGGGATACGAGCAGTACTTC

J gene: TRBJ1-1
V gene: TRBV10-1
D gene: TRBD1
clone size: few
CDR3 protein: CASRKQGARGAEAFF
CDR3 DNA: TGCGCCAGCAGGAAACAGGGGGCAAGGGGCGCTGAAGCTTTCTTT

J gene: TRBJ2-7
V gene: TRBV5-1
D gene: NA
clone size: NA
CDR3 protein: CASRPRGTSYEQYF
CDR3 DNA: TGCGCCAGCAGGCCACGGGGGACCTCCTACGAGCAGTACTTC

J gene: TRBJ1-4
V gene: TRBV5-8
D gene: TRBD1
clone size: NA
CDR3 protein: CASSVDRGGNEKLFF
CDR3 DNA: TGTGCCAGCAGCGTCGACAGGGGAGGGAATGAAAAACTGTTTTTT

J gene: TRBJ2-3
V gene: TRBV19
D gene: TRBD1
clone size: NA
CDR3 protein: CASSAGTASTDTQYF
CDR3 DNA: TGTGCCAGTAGTGCCGGGACAGCTTCCACAGATACGCAGTATTTT

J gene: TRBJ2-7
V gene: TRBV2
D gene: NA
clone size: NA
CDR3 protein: CASSVNRAYEQYF
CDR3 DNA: TGTGCCAGCAGTGTTAACAGGGCCTACGAGCAGTACTTC

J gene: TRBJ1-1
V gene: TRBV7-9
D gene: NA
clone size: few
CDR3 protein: CASSLGRARAFF
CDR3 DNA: TGTGCCAGCAGCTTAGGCAGGGCGAGAGCTTTCTTT

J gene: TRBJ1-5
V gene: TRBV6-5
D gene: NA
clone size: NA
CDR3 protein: CASGRGVNQPQHF
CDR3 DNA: TGTGCCAGCGGGAGGGGGGTTAATCAGCCCCAGCATTTT

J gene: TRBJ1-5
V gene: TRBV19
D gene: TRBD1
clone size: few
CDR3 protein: CASSIPTGAYSNQPQHF
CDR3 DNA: TGTGCCAGTAGTATCCCGACAGGGGCGTATAGCAATCAGCCCCAGCATTTT